The present TCR beta chain was sequenced within a study of blood T cell repertoires in COVID-19. The CDR3 extends over 15 amino acids. V lost 7 bases to trimming and J lost 0 bases, with 16 bases between them. CDR1 is SQVTM and CDR2 is ANQGSEA in the germline V gene. Profiling relied on immunoSEQ multiplex PCR, and the TCRdb table lists in-frame clones only, not all of them. This sample has about 180,000 clones; approximately 89% occur once, and the top ten carry 6.2%. The participants were between about 18 and 90 years old and came from some 23 US areas. Participants' own reports of clinical history determined their cohort assignment.

V usage is TRBV29-1 and J usage is TRBJ1-3; D gene uncertain. Material for sequencing was PBMCs or T cells enriched from blood (not recorded which). This TCR was sampled from a man in his forties who had recovered from COVID-19. CDR3 sequence reads: CSARKDSSSGNTIYF. Here the CDR3 DNA reads TGCAGCGCCAGAAAGGACTCGAGCTCTGGAAACACCATATATTTT.